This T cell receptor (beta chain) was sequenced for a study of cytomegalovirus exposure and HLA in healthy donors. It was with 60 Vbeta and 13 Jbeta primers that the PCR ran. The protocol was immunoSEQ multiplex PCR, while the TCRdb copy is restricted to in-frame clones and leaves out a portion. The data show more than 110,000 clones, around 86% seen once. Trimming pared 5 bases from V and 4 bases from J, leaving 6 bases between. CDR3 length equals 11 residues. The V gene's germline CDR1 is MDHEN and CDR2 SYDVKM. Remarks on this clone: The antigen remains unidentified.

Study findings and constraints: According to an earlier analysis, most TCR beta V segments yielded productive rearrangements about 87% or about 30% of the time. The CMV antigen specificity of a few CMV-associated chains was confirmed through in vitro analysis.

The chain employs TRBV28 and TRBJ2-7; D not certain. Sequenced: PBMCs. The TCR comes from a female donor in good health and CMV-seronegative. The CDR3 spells CASSTSYEQYF. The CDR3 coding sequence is TGTGCCAGCAGTACTTCATACGAGCAGTACTTC. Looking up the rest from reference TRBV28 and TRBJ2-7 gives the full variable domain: DVKVTQSSRYLVKRTGEKVFLECVQDMDHENMFWYRQDPGLGLRLIYFSYDVKMKEKGDIPEGYSVSREKKERFSLILESASTNQTSMYLCASSTSYEQYFGPGTRLTVT.